The clone carrying this TCR beta chain was detected a few times. The antigen is unknown. The sample is drawn from a study of OX40 agonist ivuxolimab in advanced cancers. General study findings and limits: On average, CD8+ T cells had more expanded clones than CD4+. Certain nonresponders additionally had low normalized T-cell clonal expansion. Among the lowest peripheral clonal expansion occurred in 0.1-3.0 mg/kg partial responders.

CDR1 and CDR2 (germline): MGHDK, SYGVNS. The V and J ends lost 2 bases and 5 bases respectively, with 9 bases between them. CDR3 size: 13 residues. Sequencing used immunoSEQ multiplex PCR; TCRdb keeps in-frame clones, though not all of them. Counted here are over 50,000 clones, roughly four fifths occurring once; the ten biggest clones make up approximately 4.5%. The sample here was CD4+ or CD8+ T cells sorted from blood, taken in a trial of the OX40 agonist ivuxolimab. This chain uses TRBV25-1 with TRBJ1-1; no clear D gene. The TCR was taken from an adult with an advanced solid tumor such as melanoma, head and neck, liver or kidney cancer. The DNA of the CDR3 is TGTGCCAGCAGTGAAGCAGGTTATACTGAAGCTTTCTTT. This translates into CASSEAGYTEAFF.